This T cell receptor (beta chain) appears in the sequencing data of a study of Ad26.COV2.S vaccination and SARS-CoV-2 variants. Repertoires were generated with immunoSEQ multiplex PCR, while TCRdb's copy carries only in-frame clones and drops some. The table has around 380,000 clones, roughly nine tenths seen once. Specified treatment: roughly 20 received Ad26.COV2.S at low or high dose, single or two shots; about 5 received placebo; per-sample allocation not given. After the first vaccine or placebo injection, samples were drawn on day 63. The V gene end was trimmed by 5 bases and the J gene end by 5 bases; junction bases not matched to a gene: 5. Germline values: CDR1 SGHTA, CDR2 FQGNSA. The CDR3 runs to 13 residues.

This sequence was found in a person aged 18-65 years who received the Ad26.COV2.S COVID-19 vaccine or a placebo. V usage is TRBV7-2 and J usage is TRBJ1-1; 7 nucleotides align to TRBD1. Sequencing was performed on peripheral blood, taken in a trial of Ad26.COV2.S vaccine versus placebo. The CDR3 loop reads CASSQGVRTEAFF. For the CDR3, the DNA is TGTGCCAGCAGCCAGGGGGTTAGGACTGAAGCTTTCTTT.